The rows below give T cell receptor beta chains drawn from one sample of a study of cytomegalovirus exposure and HLA in healthy donors. Measured with immunoSEQ multiplex PCR; TCRdb has only the in-frame clones, and not every one. The sample carries 110,000 to 150,000 clones, approximately 94% recorded once. Sequencing used PBMCs. The receptor set was obtained from a man between 18 and 35 years old in good health and CMV-seropositive. The CDR3 runs from the conserved cysteine through the conserved F or W. A D gene is named only where the DNA matches it firmly. Rows give clone size only sometimes, using once, few, many, or a class for an expanded clone.

DNA,CDR3,D,J,V,size
TGCGCCAGCAGCTTCCTAGCGGGAGTGGGCTACGAGCAGTACTTC,CASSFLAGVGYEQYF,TRBD2,TRBJ2-7,TRBV5-1,.
TGCGCCAGCAGCCAAGAGCCAGGGGATTATCTCACTGAAGCTTTCTTT,CASSQEPGDYLTEAFF,.,TRBJ1-1,TRBV4-1,.
TGTGCCAGCAGTTTAAGGGGCGGGACTAGCTATACCACTAGCACAGATACGCAGTATTTT,CASSLRGGTSYTTSTDTQYF,TRBD2,TRBJ2-3,TRBV27,.
TGTGCCTGGAGTGTACCTAGGACTAGCGGGAGCCCAAGGAAAAACATTCAGTACTTC,CAWSVPRTSGSPRKNIQYF,TRBD2,TRBJ2-4,TRBV30,.
TGTGCCAGCAGCTTGGAAGGCCACGGGACCTACGAGCAGTACTTC,CASSLEGHGTYEQYF,.,TRBJ2-7,TRBV5-4,.
TGTGCCAGCAGCTCGGGACTCGGGGACTACGCTACGCACAATGAGCAGTTCTTC,CASSSGLGDYATHNEQFF,TRBD2,TRBJ2-1,TRBV11-2,.
TGTGCCAGCAGTGGGGAGACTAGCGGGAGGATGTATACGCAGTATTTT,CASSGETSGRMYTQYF,TRBD2,TRBJ2-3,TRBV2,.
TGTGCCAGCACCCGGGAGTACGAGCAGTACTTC,CASTREYEQYF,.,TRBJ2-7,TRBV2,.
TGCGCCAGCAGTCCGGCGGGAACGGACACCGGGGAGCTGTTTTTT,CASSPAGTDTGELFF,.,TRBJ2-2,TRBV5-1,many
TGTGCCACCAGCGCCGGGCGGACAGTGGGAGGCTACACCTTC,CATSAGRTVGGYTF,.,TRBJ1-2,TRBV15,.
TGCGCCAGCACCCCACCCGGGACATGGGCAAACGATGAGCAGTTCTTC,CASTPPGTWANDEQFF,.,TRBJ2-1,TRBV5-1,.
TGTGCCAGCTCACCACCCCGGCTAGCGGGATCCAATGAGCAGTTCTTC,CASSPPRLAGSNEQFF,TRBD2,TRBJ2-1,TRBV18,.
TGTGCCATCAGCCTTGACAGGGGCACTGAAGCTTTCTTT,CAISLDRGTEAFF,TRBD1,TRBJ1-1,TRBV10-3,.
TGCGCCAGCAGCTTGGAGCAGGACAGGACCACAGATACGCAGTATTTT,CASSLEQDRTTDTQYF,TRBD1,TRBJ2-3,TRBV5-1,once
TGTGCCAGCGGCGTAGCGGGGTCAGATACGCAGTATTTT,CASGVAGSDTQYF,TRBD2,TRBJ2-3,TRBV14,.
TGTGCCAGCAGTTTAGCACAGGGCTACTATGGCTACACCTTC,CASSLAQGYYGYTF,.,TRBJ1-2,TRBV28,.
TGTGCCATCAGTGCGGACAGGGTCTACGAGCAGTACTTC,CAISADRVYEQYF,TRBD1,TRBJ2-7,TRBV10-3,once
TGTGCCAGCAGCTTAGATGATGGGGGGTATGGCTACACCTTC,CASSLDDGGYGYTF,.,TRBJ1-2,TRBV11-3,.
TGTGCCAGCTCACCCCAATCACGAGGTTTGGGTCAGCCCCAGCATTTT,CASSPQSRGLGQPQHF,.,TRBJ1-5,TRBV18,.
TGTGCCAGCAGTCCCTCGTTTGTTGGGCTAGCGGGAGGCAATGAGCAGTTCTTC,CASSPSFVGLAGGNEQFF,TRBD2,TRBJ2-1,TRBV27,.
TGCGCCAGCAGCTGGACAGGGCACCAAGAGACCCAGTACTTC,CASSWTGHQETQYF,TRBD1,TRBJ2-5,TRBV5-1,once
TGCGCCAGCGGGCTTGGGGGGTCTGAAGCTTTCTTT,CASGLGGSEAFF,.,TRBJ1-1,TRBV5-1,.
TGTGCCAGCAGCTCCTCCTTCTATGGCTACACCTTC,CASSSSFYGYTF,.,TRBJ1-2,TRBV7-2,.
TGTGCCAGCTCACCCCCGACAGCCCTTTACGAGCAGTACTTC,CASSPPTALYEQYF,.,TRBJ2-7,TRBV18,.
TGTGCCAGCAGCTTCGGGACAGGGCCCCCCAGCTCCTACAATGAGCAGTTCTTC,CASSFGTGPPSSYNEQFF,TRBD1,TRBJ2-1,TRBV5-4,once
TGTGCCAGCACTAGGACTATCAGCGGAGTTCAGTACTTC,CASTRTISGVQYF,.,TRBJ2-4,TRBV6-5,.
TGTGCCAGCAGCTTTCAAGCGCAAAGCCCCTACGAGCAGTACTTC,CASSFQAQSPYEQYF,.,TRBJ2-7,TRBV5-8,.
TGTGCCAGCAGTGGGGGCGGGGGTTTAAGCAATCAGCCCCAGCATTTT,CASSGGGGLSNQPQHF,.,TRBJ1-5,TRBV2,.
TGTGCCAGCAGCTTATACAGTAGCACAGATACGCAGTATTTT,CASSLYSSTDTQYF,.,TRBJ2-3,TRBV7-9,once
TGCGCCAGCAGCCCGGGACAGGGGGCCTACGAGCAGTACTTC,CASSPGQGAYEQYF,TRBD1,TRBJ2-7,TRBV5-1,once
TGCGCCAGCAGCCAAGCGGCAGGGGGCAGGTTAGAGACCCAGTACTTC,CASSQAAGGRLETQYF,TRBD1,TRBJ2-5,TRBV4-1,once
TGTGCCAGCAGCTTAGGACAGGGGAACTATGGCTACACCTTC,CASSLGQGNYGYTF,TRBD1,TRBJ1-2,TRBV7-9,.
TGCGCCAGCAGCCCCGGACTAGGGAATGAGCAGTTCTTC,CASSPGLGNEQFF,TRBD2,TRBJ2-1,TRBV5-1,.
TGTGCCAGCAGCTTCGGTGGTAGCGGGACCAAAGAGACCCAGTACTTC,CASSFGGSGTKETQYF,TRBD2,TRBJ2-5,TRBV7-9,.